The 20 T cell receptor beta chains below all came from one sample that was sequenced in a study of lymphopenia after photon versus proton radiotherapy. Libraries were prepared by immunoSEQ multiplex PCR; TCRdb keeps only in-frame clonotypes and omits some of them. The sample lists 150,000 to 200,000 clones, around 85% occurring once. The source was peripheral blood, collected from a patient treated with photon-based radiotherapy. The receptors come from a man aged 45-65 years with gastric cancer.

The table lists this clone with a count of one. The rearrangement uses TRBV30 and TRBJ2-7, with TRBD1 matching 8 bases. V was clipped by 2 bases and J by 2 bases; unmatched bases: 8. CDR3 size: 15 residues. Per germline, CDR1 GTSNPN and CDR2 SVGIG (reference sequence). The CDR3 loop reads CAWSPPGTGPYEQYF. The CDR3 nucleotides read TGTGCCTGGAGTCCACCCGGGACAGGTCCCTACGAGCAGTACTTC.

The chain joins TRBV7-9 to TRBJ2-7; 13 bases are a match to TRBD2. The CDR3 has 15 residues. Trimming removed 6 bases from V and 1 base from J; junction bases left unmatched: 3. CDR1 and CDR2 from the germline V gene are SEHNR and FQNEAQ (reference sequence). This chain's CDR3 is CASRSTSGRSYEQYF. DNA of the CDR3: TGTGCCAGCAGGTCGACTAGCGGGAGGTCCTACGAGCAGTACTTC.

The chain has TRBV11-3 and TRBJ1-1; D is ambiguous. The CDR3 has 15 amino acids. V was cut by 4 bases and J by 3 bases, with 15 bases left in between. The V gene's germline CDR1 is SGHNT and CDR2 YENEEA. The CDR3 DNA sequence: TGTGCCAGCAGCTCCGGGGAACCGCGGGACACTGAAGCTTTCTTT. Its protein product is CASSSGEPRDTEAFF.

The rearrangement links TRBV28 to TRBJ1-2, with 8 bases lining up with TRBD1. This CDR3 comprises 15 residues. V trimming: 4 bases; J trimming: 4 bases; junction bases outside the gene matches: 8. CDR1 is MDHEN and CDR2 is SYDVKM in the germline V gene. The CDR3 sequence is CASSSGQALSYGYTF. The CDR3, as DNA: TGTGCCAGCAGTTCGGGACAGGCCCTATCCTATGGCTACACCTTC.

The chain combines TRBV19 with TRBJ1-5, with D uncertain. The CDR3 has 13 amino acids. Germline V gene sequence: CDR1 LNHDA, CDR2 SQIVND (reference sequence). With 4 bases removed from V and 7 bases from J, the gap between germline ends came to 11 bases. CDR3 amino acids: CASSTGIEQPQHF. The CDR3 DNA reads as TGTGCCAGTAGTACGGGGATAGAACAGCCCCAGCATTTT.

CDR3 sequence: CASSQAGTVEVEAFF. CDR3 in DNA: TGCGCCAGCAGCCAAGCCGGGACAGTCGAGGTGGAAGCTTTCTTT. The chain employs TRBV4-3 and TRBJ1-1; 7 nucleotides agree with TRBD1. CDR3 length equals 15 residues. With 1 base clipped from V and 8 bases from J, the junction kept 10 bases outside the gene matches. CDR1 LGHNA and CDR2 YSLEER come from the germline V gene.

The table lists this clone with a few counts. The chain couples TRBV9 to TRBJ2-2, with unresolved D. Trimming pared 2 bases from V and 3 bases from J, leaving 2 bases between. Germline CDR1 reads SGDLS; CDR2 reads YYNGEE. The CDR3 runs to 12 residues. DNA for the CDR3: TGTGCCAGCAGCGTGTACACCGGGGAGCTGTTTTTT. Translating gives CASSVYTGELFF.

The chain carries TRBV7-8 and TRBJ1-5; 8 bases are shared with TRBD1. V lost 5 bases to trimming and J lost 4 bases; unmatched junction nucleotides: 7. Germline CDR1 reads SGHVS; CDR2 reads FQNEAQ. The CDR3 runs to 15 residues. Here the CDR3 reads CASSPGTGLNQPQHF. The CDR3 nucleotides read TGTGCCAGCAGCCCCGGGACAGGCCTGAATCAGCCCCAGCATTTT.

The V and J genes are TRBV7-6 and TRBJ2-5; 14 nucleotides align to TRBD2. The V gene end was trimmed by 6 bases and the J gene end by 7 bases; junction bases not matched to a gene: 7. CDR3 length: 15 amino acids. Germline CDR1 is SGHVS and CDR2 is FNYEAQ. This CDR3 is CASSGLAGGSSTQYF. DNA of the CDR3: TGTGCCAGCAGTGGACTAGCGGGAGGTTCTTCGACCCAGTACTTC.

The V and J genes are TRBV2 and TRBJ2-7; D remains unclear. Germline CDR1 is SNHLY and CDR2 is FYNNEI. Trimming removed 5 bases at V and 3 bases at J, with 5 bases between. This CDR3 has 11 residues. The CDR3 sequence: CASSPYYEQYF. CDR3 in DNA: TGTGCCAGCAGTCCCTACTACGAGCAGTACTTC.

This clone was seen just once. J is TRBJ2-7 and V is TRBV7-2, with 7 bases identical to TRBD2. The junction had 12 bases not matched to a gene; V was cut back by 4 bases and J by 6 bases. The CDR3 is made up of 15 amino acids. Germline assignment: CDR1 SGHTA and CDR2 FQGNSA. CDR3 nucleotide sequence: TGTGCCAGCAGCTATTTAGCGGGCGCCGCCGGCGAGCAGTACTTC. Its protein product is CASSYLAGAAGEQYF.

This chain joins TRBV9 and TRBJ1-3, with D unresolved. CDR1 is SGDLS, CDR2 YYNGEE, per germline. The length of the CDR3 is 14 residues. V shed 1 base and J shed 0 bases, with 5 bases lying between them. The CDR3 sequence is CASSVSGSGNTIYF. CDR3 in DNA: TGTGCCAGCAGCGTAAGCGGCTCTGGAAACACCATATATTTT.

This chain joins TRBV5-5 and TRBJ2-7; D not resolved. The CDR3 has 12 residues. Trimming took 5 bases from V and 2 from J, leaving 8 bases between them. The germline gives CDR1 SGHKS, CDR2 YYEKEE (reference sequence). CDR3 in DNA: TGTGCCAGCAGTCCTTCGGCCTACGAGCAGTACTTC. Translation gives CASSPSAYEQYF.

Only one count was recorded for this clone. The CDR3 sequence: CASSHDYEQYF. Written as DNA, the CDR3 is TGTGCCAGCAGCCATGACTACGAGCAGTACTTC. The genes are TRBV7-9 and TRBJ2-7; D not certain. The CDR3 runs 11 residues. The V gene's germline CDR1 is SEHNR and CDR2 FQNEAQ (reference sequence). The germline V and J ends were trimmed by 5 bases and 3 bases, with 5 bases remaining between them. The full variable domain, its missing parts supplied by reference TRBV7-9 and TRBJ2-7, is DTGVSQNPRHKITKRGQNVTFRCDPISEHNRLYWYRQTLGQGPEFLTYFQNEAQLEKSRLLSDRFSAERPKGSFSTLEIQRTEQGDSAMYLCASSHDYEQYFGPGTRLTVT.

The rearrangement uses TRBV23-1 and TRBJ1-2; TRBD1 matches 12 bases. TRBV23-1 is an open reading frame, and its role is uncertain. The CDR3 has 15 amino acids. Trimming removed 8 bases from V and 2 bases from J; junction bases left unmatched: 6. CDR3 loop: CASLGQGAMNYGYTF. DNA for the CDR3: TGCGCCAGCTTGGGACAGGGGGCGATGAACTATGGCTACACCTTC.

The chain carries TRBV19 and TRBJ2-3; no clear D. The CDR3 covers 14 residues. V was cut by 4 bases and J by 0 bases, with 8 bases left in between. Germline V lookup: CDR1 LNHDA, CDR2 SQIVND (reference sequence). CDR3 protein: CASSTEYSTDTQYF. The CDR3 DNA follows: TGTGCCAGTAGTACCGAATACAGCACAGATACGCAGTATTTT.

The V call is TRBV19, the J call TRBJ2-1, with TRBD2 identical over 11 bases. CDR3 length: 15 amino acids. V was clipped by 6 bases and J by 8 bases; unmatched bases: 9. Germline CDR1 is LNHDA and CDR2 is SQIVND (reference sequence). The CDR3, as DNA: TGTGCCAGTAGCCATACTAGCGGGAGCGCAGATGAGCAGTTCTTC. It encodes CASSHTSGSADEQFF.

The J gene is TRBJ2-7, the V gene TRBV30, with TRBD2 identical over 15 bases. Per germline, CDR1 GTSNPN and CDR2 SVGIG (reference sequence). CDR3 length equals 16 residues. J gave up 3 bases and V 4 bases, and 7 bases lay outside the gene matches. The CDR3 nucleotides are TGTGCCTGGATTCCGGGACTAGCGGGAGGACGCTACGAGCAGTACTTC. It is translated as CAWIPGLAGGRYEQYF.

The V call is TRBV5-6, the J call TRBJ2-7; 11 bases fit TRBD2. V was pared by 1 base and J by 4 bases, with 4 bases of the junction left unmatched. CDR3 length: 15 residues. Germline lookup yields CDR1 SGHDT and CDR2 YYEEEE. The CDR3 is CASSLPGTSGYEQYF. Here the CDR3 DNA reads TGTGCCAGCAGCTTGCCCGGGACTAGCGGTTACGAGCAGTACTTC.

The count of this clone is one. The sample contains more than one DNA sequence encoding this CDR3. The chain has TRBV6-6 and TRBJ2-6; TRBD2 aligns across 7 bases. The V gene end was trimmed by 2 bases and the J gene end by 2 bases; junction bases not matched to a gene: 0. The CDR3 loop spans 15 amino acids. CDR1 is MNHNY, CDR2 SVGAGI, per germline (reference sequence). This CDR3 reads CASSYGGAGANVLTF. CDR3 in DNA: TGTGCCAGCAGTTACGGGGGGGCTGGGGCCAACGTCCTGACTTTC.